The 18 T cell receptor beta chains listed next were all sequenced from one sample in a study of blood T cell repertoires in COVID-19. Clones were read by immunoSEQ multiplex PCR, and TCRdb kept only the in-frame ones, dropping some. Of 200,000 to 250,000 clones in the sample, 70% to 90% were seen once. Sequencing was carried out using PBMCs or T cells enriched from blood (not recorded which). All receptors come from a man aged 25-45 years who had recovered from COVID-19.

The V and J genes are TRBV27 and TRBJ1-4; no definite D call. Germline V gene sequence: CDR1 MNHEY, CDR2 SMNVEV (reference sequence). This CDR3 region has 15 residues. V was cut by 5 bases and J by 7 bases, with 17 bases left in between. The DNA for the CDR3 is TGTGCCAGCAGTCCGGACTCTTTAATAGGTGAAAAACTGTTTTTT. The encoded protein is CASSPDSLIGEKLFF.

CDR3: CALRGPGSYNEQFF. The CDR3 region has the DNA TGTGCCTTACGAGGCCCGGGGTCCTACAATGAGCAGTTCTTC. This chain links TRBV30 with TRBJ2-1; D possibly corresponds to TRBD2 (5 bases). The germline V gene encodes CDR1 GTSNPN and CDR2 SVGIG (reference sequence). This CDR3 contains 14 residues. The V end was cut by 7 bases, the J end by 1 base, with 14 bases between.

The J gene is TRBJ2-7, the V gene TRBV28; D is undetermined. The CDR3 runs to 13 residues. Germline V gives CDR1 MDHEN, CDR2 SYDVKM. Trimming removed 6 bases from V and 2 bases from J, with 11 bases in between. DNA of the CDR3: TGTGCCAGCAGCCCCGTTCGGGCCTACGAGCAGTACTTC. Residues: CASSPVRAYEQYF.

The CDR3, as DNA: TGTGCCAGCAGCTTAGAGGGGGCAAGCTATGGCTACACCTTC. Translation gives CASSLEGASYGYTF. This chain uses TRBV7-8 with TRBJ1-2; the match to TRBD1 covers 7 bases. The germline V gene encodes CDR1 SGHVS and CDR2 FQNEAQ. This CDR3 spans 14 amino acids. With V trimmed by 1 base and J by 4 bases, 3 bases remained unmatched.

V is TRBV12-5 and J is TRBJ2-1, with TRBD2 matching over 7 bases. The CDR3 loop spans 15 amino acids. The junction had 6 bases not matched to a gene; V was cut back by 2 bases and J by 5 bases. The germline V gene has CDR1 LGHNT and CDR2 FRNRAP. The CDR3 bases are TGTGCTAGTGGTTTGTGGCGGGGGACTGACAATGAGCAGTTCTTC. As protein: CASGLWRGTDNEQFF. Full variable domain (missing parts from reference TRBV12-5 and TRBJ2-1): DARVTQTPRHKVTEMGQEVTMRCQPILGHNTVFWYRQTMMQGLELLAYFRNRAPLDDSGMPKDRFSAEMPDATLATLKIQPSEPRDSAVYFCASGLWRGTDNEQFFGPGTRLTVL.

This clone occurred many times. CDR3 sequence: CSASQGGQPQHF. The CDR3 DNA follows: TGCAGTGCTAGTCAGGGGGGTCAGCCCCAGCATTTT. The gene calls are TRBV20-1 and TRBJ1-5; 7 nucleotides line up with TRBD1. J was trimmed by 6 bases and V by 3 bases; bases with no gene match: 2. The CDR3 has 12 residues. In germline, CDR1 is DFQATT, CDR2 SNEGSKA (reference sequence).

This clone occurred once. J is TRBJ1-1 and V is TRBV5-1; possible D gene TRBD1, 6 bases. The CDR3 loop spans 13 amino acids. Trimming cost V 5 bases and J 7 bases, with 15 bases left between them. Germline values: CDR1 SGHRS, CDR2 YFSETQ. CDR3 nucleotide sequence: TGCGCCAGCAGTTGGGGGCAGGGCTTTGAAGCTTTCTTT. Protein product: CASSWGQGFEAFF.

V is TRBV5-4 and J is TRBJ1-6; TRBD1 might be the D (6 bases). Deletions cut 2 bases from V and 4 bases from J, with 13 bases between. The length of the CDR3 is 16 residues. From germline, CDR1 is SGHNT and CDR2 YYREEE (reference sequence). CDR3 protein: CASSFRSGAYNSPLHF. CDR3 DNA: TGTGCCAGCAGCTTCAGATCAGGGGCTTATAATTCACCCCTCCACTTT.

The chain has TRBV27 and TRBJ1-1, with 7 bases matching TRBD1. After removal of 0 bases from V and 4 bases from J, the junction contained 5 bases not matched to a gene. The CDR3 runs 15 residues. The germline CDR1 and CDR2 sequences are MNHEY and SMNVEV (reference sequence). CDR3 DNA: TGTGCCAGCAGTTTATCCCCCACAGGGGCCACTGAAGCTTTCTTT. Encoded protein: CASSLSPTGATEAFF.

As for this clone: This sample also contains other DNA sequences that code for the same CDR3. This chain links TRBV5-6 with TRBJ1-5, with D maybe TRBD1 (6 bases). CDR3 length: 15 residues. Germline CDR1 is SGHDT and CDR2 is YYEEEE. Trimming took off 2 bases at V and 0 bases at J, with 9 bases between the two ends. This CDR3 is CASSFRGFSNQPQHF. Written as DNA, the CDR3 is TGTGCCAGCAGCTTCAGGGGTTTTAGCAATCAGCCCCAGCATTTT.

This chain links TRBV18 with TRBJ2-3; 8 bases map to TRBD1. CDR1 is KGHSH, CDR2 LQKENI, per germline. The CDR3 spans 15 residues. The junction had 4 bases not matched to a gene; V was cut back by 4 bases and J by 1 base. The CDR3 reads CASSQVTGGTDTQYF. CDR3 in DNA: TGTGCCAGCTCACAGGTGACAGGGGGCACAGATACGCAGTATTTT.

The chain recombines TRBV7-2 with TRBJ2-4; TRBD1 might be the D (5 bases). CDR1 SGHTA and CDR2 FQGNSA come from the germline V gene. V was shortened by 5 bases and J by 6 bases, with 8 bases between the two germline ends. The CDR3 loop spans 12 amino acids. Written as DNA, the CDR3 is TGTGCCAGCAGCCTGGACACAAACATTCAGTACTTC. It translates to CASSLDTNIQYF.

V is TRBV19 and J is TRBJ1-2; TRBD1 is a possible D gene (6 bases). Germline values: CDR1 LNHDA, CDR2 SQIVND (reference sequence). CDR3 length equals 15 residues. Deletions cut 5 bases from V and 4 bases from J, with 17 bases between. For the CDR3, the DNA is TGTGCCAGTAGTCGAGAGGTGGACAGTGTCTATGGCTACACCTTC. This translates into CASSREVDSVYGYTF.

This clone was seen a handful of times. The chain uses TRBV30 and TRBJ1-6; D remains unclear. The germline V and J ends were trimmed by 4 bases and 8 bases, with 18 bases remaining between them. This CDR3 has 15 residues. From germline, CDR1 is GTSNPN and CDR2 SVGIG (reference sequence). The CDR3 is CAWTGMSLLDSPLHF. The CDR3 region has the DNA TGTGCCTGGACCGGGATGAGTTTATTGGATTCACCCCTCCACTTT.

V is TRBV5-4 and J is TRBJ2-5, with TRBD2 identical over 7 bases. The germline CDR1 and CDR2 sequences are SGHNT and YYREEE (reference sequence). CDR3 size: 14 residues. The V and J ends lost 2 bases and 9 bases, in that order; junction bases with no gene match: 10. DNA for the CDR3: TGTGCCAGCAGCTTAGGCGGGGGTAAAGCGGCCCAGTACTTC. Amino acids: CASSLGGGKAAQYF.

The table lists this clone with a few counts. The chain employs TRBV6-5 and TRBJ1-2, with 7 bases aligning to TRBD1. Trimming took 6 bases from V and 4 from J; bases not matched to a gene: 8. The CDR3 consists of 14 residues. Germline V gives CDR1 MNHEY, CDR2 SVGAGI. The CDR3 region is CASRGQLPLYGYTF. The CDR3 DNA sequence: TGTGCCAGCAGGGGACAGCTTCCCCTCTATGGCTACACCTTC.

The J gene is TRBJ2-7, the V gene TRBV6-5; 9 bases fit TRBD1. From germline, CDR1 is MNHEY and CDR2 SVGAGI. The V and J ends lost 6 bases and 4 bases, in that order; junction bases with no gene match: 1. There are 12 residues in the CDR3. CDR3 loop: CASRDRGYEQYF. DNA for the CDR3: TGTGCCAGCAGGGACAGGGGATACGAGCAGTACTTC.

As to this clone: At one end, the junction sequence differs from germline, possibly due to a read error. This chain joins TRBV2 and TRBJ1-2, with no clear D. The CDR3 extends over 11 amino acids. CDR1 is SNHLY and CDR2 is FYNNEI in the germline V gene. In DNA, the CDR3 is TGTGCCAGCAGCGAAGTTCAGGGCTACACCTTC. Protein sequence: CASSEVQGYTF.